The rows below give T cell receptor beta chains drawn from one sample of a study of graft-versus-host responses after intestinal transplantation. Their recognized antigens are unknown. The protocol was immunoSEQ multiplex PCR, while the TCRdb copy is restricted to in-frame clones and leaves out a portion. The sample lists around 96,000 clones; roughly 90% were seen once. Sample: unstimulated CD4+ T cells sorted from spleen or lymph node cells, taken before intestinal transplant. These receptors came from a human donor who received an intestinal transplant. Both conserved end residues are part of each CDR3. The order of the fields is CDR3 protein, V gene, J gene.

CASSADRGAYEQYF,TRBV9,TRBJ2-7
CASSQTGWSNEKLFF,TRBV7-6,TRBJ1-4
CASSELIGRGTDTQYF,TRBV6-1,TRBJ2-3
CASSYFPGSPYNEQFF,TRBV6-5,TRBJ2-1
CASSVGTSGGAPYNEQFF,TRBV9,TRBJ2-1
CASSEIGGRTDTQYF,TRBV2,TRBJ2-3
CASSSQQNTEAFF,TRBV7-9,TRBJ1-1
CASSPYSGSDYNEQFF,TRBV11-1,TRBJ2-1
CASSSTGVNTEAFF,TRBV7-2,TRBJ1-1
CSALSGLAGVRDTQYF,TRBV29-1,TRBJ2-3
CASSARDSSGNTIYF,TRBV9,TRBJ1-3
CASTKFAGTVYNEQFF,TRBV12-1,TRBJ2-1
CASSYLWDRTYEQYF,TRBV6-5,TRBJ2-7
CASGGTYQETQYF,TRBV28,TRBJ2-5
CASSEALRRAPMVYNEQFF,TRBV2,TRBJ2-1
CASSFFLTDTEAFF,TRBV7-8,TRBJ1-1
CASSRREIGNTEAFF,TRBV2,TRBJ1-1
CASSQIVGGETQYF,TRBV2,TRBJ2-5
CASSLYQGDQPQHF,TRBV5-1,TRBJ1-5
CAISESGQGGTEAFF,TRBV10-3,TRBJ1-1
CASSLLSSGRNTQYF,TRBV5-4,TRBJ2-3
CASSYSRGEKLFF,TRBV6-6,TRBJ1-4
CASSPLTSAYNEQFF,TRBV5-1,TRBJ2-1
CASSVFQRSYEQYF,TRBV6-1,TRBJ2-7
CASSYSSSGNTIYF,TRBV6-5,TRBJ1-3
CASLTAPPYNEQFF,TRBV28,TRBJ2-1
CASSTGQTNTEAFF,TRBV19,TRBJ1-1
CASSSDRALYGYTF,TRBV18,TRBJ1-2
CASSFSGGQETQYF,TRBV5-5,TRBJ2-5
CASSLKGRVPYEQYF,TRBV5-6,TRBJ2-7
CALTVNYGYTF,TRBV30,TRBJ1-2
CASSRGIQETQYF,TRBV9,TRBJ2-5
CASSPLTELNTIYF,TRBV18,TRBJ1-3
CASSLAIRDRVGITHNEQFF,TRBV7-6,TRBJ2-1
CASQNWALETQYF,TRBV6-1,TRBJ2-5
CASSVGQGAPQFSEQYF,TRBV7-9,TRBJ2-7
CASSPSWTANTEAFF,TRBV6-5,TRBJ1-1